A selection of T cell receptor beta chains follows, all from one sample in a study of cytomegalovirus exposure and HLA in healthy donors. Clones were read by immunoSEQ multiplex PCR, and TCRdb kept only the in-frame ones, dropping some. Found here are some 180,000 clones, roughly 85% of them singletons; the top ten hold approximately 4%. The sequencing sample was made of PBMCs. The source of these receptors is a woman aged 30 to 39 in good health and CMV-seropositive. Each CDR3 is given with its conserved first and last residue. A D gene is named only where the DNA matches it firmly. The listing skips clone size in some rows; elsewhere it reads once, few, many or a size class.

J | D | size | V | DNA | CDR3
TRBJ2-5 | NA | NA | TRBV7-2 | TGTGCCAGCCGACACGACCTAGCGAAAAGGGAGACCCAGTACTTC | CASRHDLAKRETQYF
TRBJ2-5 | TRBD2 | NA | TRBV2 | TGTGCCAGCAGTCCGGCTAGCGGGGGGCCCCCCACCCAGTACTTC | CASSPASGGPPTQYF
TRBJ1-1 | NA | NA | TRBV11-2 | TGTGCCAGCAGGGCCCCCGTCATGAACACTGAAGCTTTCTTT | CASRAPVMNTEAFF
TRBJ1-1 | TRBD1 | NA | TRBV5-1 | TGCGCCAGCAGCGGGGGGACAGTCATGAACACTGAAGCTTTCTTT | CASSGGTVMNTEAFF
TRBJ1-4 | NA | few | TRBV30 | TGTGCCTGGAGTGTACTATCGCAGAATGAAAAACTGTTTTTT | CAWSVLSQNEKLFF
TRBJ2-7 | TRBD1 | NA | TRBV27 | TGTGCCAGCCTTGCGAAGGGGACAGGGAAATACGAGCAGTACTTC | CASLAKGTGKYEQYF
TRBJ2-7 | NA | NA | TRBV4-1 | TGCGCCAGCAGGTCGACAGGTTCCTACGAGCAGTACTTC | CASRSTGSYEQYF
TRBJ2-2 | TRBD1 | NA | TRBV9 | TGTGCCAGCAGCGTAGCCTCAGGGGGTACCGGGGAGCTGTTTTTT | CASSVASGGTGELFF
TRBJ1-2 | NA | NA | TRBV4-1 | TGCGCCAGCAGCCAAGATGGGACCAGGGGCTATGGCTACACCTTC | CASSQDGTRGYGYTF
TRBJ2-7 | NA | NA | TRBV5-6 | TGTGCCAGCAGCCCCAGGAACGCCTACGAGCAGTACTTC | CASSPRNAYEQYF
TRBJ2-7 | NA | NA | TRBV2 | TGTGCCAGCAGCTATACAGGGCCTGGAGGATACGAGCAGTACTTC | CASSYTGPGGYEQYF
TRBJ2-7 | TRBD2 | NA | TRBV7-2 | TGTGCCAGCAGCCCCCGGGGGGGCGAGCAGTACTTC | CASSPRGGEQYF
TRBJ2-2 | NA | NA | TRBV6-5 | TGTGCCAGCAGTTACCCCGGGACTGAGCTGTTTTTT | CASSYPGTELFF
TRBJ2-7 | TRBD2 | NA | TRBV18 | TGTGCCAGCTCACCACCTAGCGGGGGGGGCGAGCAGTACTTC | CASSPPSGGGEQYF
TRBJ2-4 | NA | NA | TRBV4-2 | TGTGCCAGCAGCCAAGATGGAGGGAGTGCAAACATTCAGTACTTC | CASSQDGGSANIQYF
TRBJ1-5 | NA | NA | TRBV5-4 | TGTGCCAGCAGCTTGGGAGGGGGGGTTAGCAATCAGCCCCAGCATTTT | CASSLGGGVSNQPQHF
TRBJ1-5 | TRBD1 | NA | TRBV6-1 | TGTGCCAGCAGTGATATTAGCGACAGGGTTCAGCCCCAGCATTTT | CASSDISDRVQPQHF
TRBJ2-5 | NA | few | TRBV25-1 | TGTGCCAGCAGTGAAGGGGCTCTTCAAGAGACCCAGTACTTC | CASSEGALQETQYF
TRBJ2-7 | NA | NA | TRBV5-8 | TGTGCCAGCAGCTTGTGGCCAACCTACGAGCAGTACTTC | CASSLWPTYEQYF
TRBJ2-5 | TRBD2 | NA | TRBV5-4 | TGTGCCAGCAGTCCTTCCGGGGTGATAAGACTAGCAGGAGAGACCCAGTACTTC | CASSPSGVIRLAGETQYF
TRBJ2-7 | TRBD2 | once | TRBV29-1 | TGCAGCGTTGAAGCCCGGCTTAGCGGGACACGCGGCGAGCAGTACTTC | CSVEARLSGTRGEQYF
TRBJ1-1 | NA | NA | TRBV5-1 | TGCGCCAGCAGGGGGGCGGCGGCGACTGAAGCTTTCTTT | CASRGAAATEAFF
TRBJ2-7 | NA | NA | TRBV27 | TGTGCCAGCAGTTTATTCCGGACAACGAGCTCCTACGAGCAGTACTTC | CASSLFRTTSSYEQYF
TRBJ1-1 | NA | NA | TRBV4-3 | TGCGCCAGCAGCCAAGATTCCAGGGATGACACTGAAGCTTTCTTT | CASSQDSRDDTEAFF
TRBJ1-5 | TRBD1 | NA | TRBV2 | TGTGCCAGCAGTGAACAGGGGGGAAGACAGCCCCAGCATTTT | CASSEQGGRQPQHF
TRBJ2-2 | TRBD2 | NA | TRBV11-3 | TGTGCCAGCAGCTTCTCGCCGACTCTAGCGGGAAGGGTCGGGGAGCTGTTTTTT | CASSFSPTLAGRVGELFF
TRBJ2-3 | NA | NA | TRBV7-9 | TGTGCCAGCAGCCCGACCGGAACAGACAACCTGTTTGCAGATACGCAGTATTTT | CASSPTGTDNLFADTQYF
TRBJ2-2 | NA | NA | TRBV7-2 | TGTGCCAGCAGCTTAATATCGACCGGGGAGCTGTTTTTT | CASSLISTGELFF
TRBJ1-6 | NA | once | TRBV11-2 | TGTGCCAGCAGCTTAGCGGGGGGCAATTATAATTCACCCCTCCACTTT | CASSLAGGNYNSPLHF
TRBJ1-5 | TRBD1 | NA | TRBV7-2 | TGTGCCAGCAGCTTAGAAGCGGGCAGGGGGCAGCCCCAGCATTTT | CASSLEAGRGQPQHF
TRBJ1-1 | TRBD1 | NA | TRBV19 | TGTGCCAGTAGTGCGACAGGGGCAGGAACTGAAGCTTTCTTT | CASSATGAGTEAFF
TRBJ1-6 | NA | NA | TRBV23-1 | TGCGCCAGCCCTGGGGGGGGCGGGTGGGAATCACCCCTCCACTTT | CASPGGGGWESPLHF
TRBJ2-7 | NA | NA | TRBV6-1 | TGTGCCAGCAGTCATCCAAGCCTCTCCTACGAGCAGTACTTC | CASSHPSLSYEQYF
TRBJ2-2 | NA | NA | TRBV5-4 | TGTGCCAGCAGCCCCCAGGGGATCGGGGAGCTGTTTTTT | CASSPQGIGELFF
TRBJ2-4 | NA | NA | TRBV7-8 | TGTGCCAGCAGCCACGGACAGAGAAACATTCAGTACTTC | CASSHGQRNIQYF
TRBJ1-6 | TRBD1 | once | TRBV18 | TGTGCCAGCTCACCCCCAAAGACAGGGGGAGGTTCACCCCTCCACTTT | CASSPPKTGGGSPLHF
TRBJ2-1 | NA | NA | TRBV27 | TGTGCCAGCAGTTTAACGGGAGCCTACAATGAGCAGTTCTTC | CASSLTGAYNEQFF
TRBJ2-1 | NA | NA | TRBV11-3 | TGTGCCAGCAGCTTAGTACTACTCAATGAGCAGTTCTTC | CASSLVLLNEQFF
TRBJ1-4 | NA | NA | TRBV7-9 | TGTGCCAGCAGCTTACCCGGGGGTGAAAAACTGTTTTTT | CASSLPGGEKLFF
TRBJ2-1 | NA | NA | TRBV7-9 | TGTGCCAGCAGCTCAGGGGACATTAGCTCCTACAATGAGCAGTTCTTC | CASSSGDISSYNEQFF
TRBJ2-5 | TRBD2 | NA | TRBV10-3 | TGTGCCATCAGCGATGCTGGACTAGCGCTTTGGGAGACCCAGTACTTC | CAISDAGLALWETQYF
TRBJ2-5 | TRBD2 | NA | TRBV4-3 | TGCGCCAGCAGCCAAACGACCTCTCTAGCGGAAGAGACCCAGTACTTC | CASSQTTSLAEETQYF
TRBJ1-3 | TRBD1 | NA | TRBV11-1 | TGTGCCAGCACTCCTTACAGGGGAAAAAGTGGGAGAGGAAACACCATATATTTT | CASTPYRGKSGRGNTIYF
TRBJ2-7 | NA | NA | TRBV11-2 | TGTGCCAGCAGCTCTATAACCGGGACATTTTCCTACGAGCAGTACTTC | CASSSITGTFSYEQYF
TRBJ1-3 | NA | NA | TRBV7-9 | TGTGCCAGCAGCTTAGCACCGGGAAGCTCTGGAAACACCATATATTTT | CASSLAPGSSGNTIYF
TRBJ2-7 | NA | NA | TRBV4-1 | TGCGCCAGCAGCCAAGTTTTAGCTAACGAGCAGTACTTC | CASSQVLANEQYF
TRBJ2-7 | NA | NA | TRBV30 | TGTGCCTGGAGTGTCGGAGCCGCCTACGAGCAGTACTTC | CAWSVGAAYEQYF
TRBJ2-1 | NA | NA | TRBV4-1 | TGCGCCAGCAGCCAAGATTGGCTAGCGAGCGGCCGTACCTACAATGAGCAGTTCTTC | CASSQDWLASGRTYNEQFF
TRBJ2-3 | TRBD2 | NA | TRBV2 | TGTGCCAGCAGGGCTAGCGGGAGGGCTACGGATACGCAGTATTTT | CASRASGRATDTQYF
TRBJ1-5 | NA | NA | TRBV27 | TGTGCCAGCGCACTGGGAGGGAATCAGCCCCAGCATTTT | CASALGGNQPQHF
TRBJ1-1 | TRBD1 | few | TRBV6-5 | TGTGCCAGCAGTTACCAAAAGACAGGGATCACTGAAGCTTTCTTT | CASSYQKTGITEAFF
TRBJ1-5 | TRBD1 | once | TRBV11-3 | TGTGCCAGCAGATATCCCGGACAGGGGTGGCAGCCCCAGCATTTT | CASRYPGQGWQPQHF
TRBJ2-3 | TRBD2 | NA | TRBV7-6 | TGTGCCAGCAGCACTCGACTAGCGGGAACTAGCACAGATACGCAGTATTTT | CASSTRLAGTSTDTQYF
TRBJ2-7 | TRBD2 | NA | TRBV11-3 | TGTGCCAGCAGCTCGGGACTAGCGGGAACGGGGGAGCAGTACTTC | CASSSGLAGTGEQYF
TRBJ2-7 | TRBD1 | once | TRBV4-1 | TGCGCCAGCAGCCACACGAACAGGGGCCCGGGTGTCGACGAGCAGTACTTC | CASSHTNRGPGVDEQYF
TRBJ2-3 | NA | few | TRBV10-1 | TGCGCCAGCAGTGCCAGGACAGATACGCAGTATTTT | CASSARTDTQYF
TRBJ2-5 | NA | few | TRBV29-1 | TGCAGCGTTGAATTTCCGTTACAAGAGACCCAGTACTTC | CSVEFPLQETQYF